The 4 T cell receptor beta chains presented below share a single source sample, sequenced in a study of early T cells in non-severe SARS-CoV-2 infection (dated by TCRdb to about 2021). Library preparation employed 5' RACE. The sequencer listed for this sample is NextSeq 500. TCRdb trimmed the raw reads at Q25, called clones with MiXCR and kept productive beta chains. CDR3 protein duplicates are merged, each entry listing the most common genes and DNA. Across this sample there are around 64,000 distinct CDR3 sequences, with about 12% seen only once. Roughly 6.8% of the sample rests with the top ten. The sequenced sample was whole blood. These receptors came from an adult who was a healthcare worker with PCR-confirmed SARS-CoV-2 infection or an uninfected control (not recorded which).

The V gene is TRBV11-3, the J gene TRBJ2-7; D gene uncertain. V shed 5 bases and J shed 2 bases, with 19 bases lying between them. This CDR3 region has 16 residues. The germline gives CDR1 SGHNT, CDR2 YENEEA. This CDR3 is CASSLILSGSAYEQYF. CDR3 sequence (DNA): TGTGCCAGCAGCCTAATCCTCAGTGGTTCGGCCTACGAGCAGTACTTC.

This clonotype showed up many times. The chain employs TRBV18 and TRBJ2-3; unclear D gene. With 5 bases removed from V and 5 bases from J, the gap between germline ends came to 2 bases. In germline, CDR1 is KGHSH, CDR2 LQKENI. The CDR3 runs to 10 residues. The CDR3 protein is CASSIDTQYF. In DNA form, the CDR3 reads TGTGCCAGCTCAATAGATACGCAGTATTTT.

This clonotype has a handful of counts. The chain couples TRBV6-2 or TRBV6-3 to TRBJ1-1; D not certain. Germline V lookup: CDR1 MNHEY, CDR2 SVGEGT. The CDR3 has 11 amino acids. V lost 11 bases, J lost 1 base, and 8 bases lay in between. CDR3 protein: CAARGNTEAFF. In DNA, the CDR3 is TGTGCCGCAAGAGGGAACACTGAAGCTTTCTTT.

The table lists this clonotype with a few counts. CDR3 nucleotides: TGTGCCAGCAGAAGGGAATCTGGAAACACCATATATTTT. As protein: CASRRESGNTIYF. The chain recombines TRBV9 with TRBJ1-3; D not certain. Germline CDR1 and CDR2: SGDLS and YYNGEE. Deletions cut 5 bases from V and 1 base from J, with 7 bases between. The CDR3 runs 13 residues.